These 4 T cell receptor beta chains were all obtained from the same sample, sequenced in a study of blood T cell repertoires in COVID-19. Sequencing used immunoSEQ multiplex PCR; TCRdb keeps in-frame clones, though not all of them. The data show just over 250,000 clones, approximately 91% seen once. The sequencing input was peripheral blood. All receptors come from a person aged 18 to 35 with COVID-19, enrolled during active disease.

The chain uses TRBV11-2 and TRBJ2-7; tentative D call: TRBD2 (6 bases). The CDR3 covers 11 residues. Trimming stripped 8 bases from V and 6 bases from J, with 11 bases between. Germline values: CDR1 SGHAT, CDR2 FQNNGV. The CDR3 reads CASQLAFEQYF. The CDR3 region has the DNA TGTGCCAGCCAACTAGCTTTCGAGCAGTACTTC.

The chain is built from TRBV6-5 and TRBJ1-2, with unresolved D. In germline, CDR1 is MNHEY, CDR2 SVGAGI. V was shortened by 8 bases and J by 2 bases, with 12 bases between the two germline ends. There are 13 residues in the CDR3. The CDR3 is CASLETPNYGYTF. CDR3 sequence (DNA): TGTGCCAGCCTTGAGACACCCAACTATGGCTACACCTTC.

This chain joins TRBV6-1 and TRBJ2-7, with TRBD1 identical over 8 bases. The V gene end was trimmed by 3 bases and the J gene end by 2 bases; junction bases not matched to a gene: 9. The V gene's germline CDR1 is MNHNS and CDR2 SASEGT. CDR3 length: 16 amino acids. The CDR3 sequence is CASSDLGQALTYEQYF. CDR3 coding DNA: TGTGCCAGCAGTGATCTGGGACAGGCCCTCACCTACGAGCAGTACTTC.

This CDR3 reads CATSAIGGTTQYF. For the CDR3, the DNA is TGTGCCACCAGTGCTATAGGAGGGACGACCCAGTACTTC. This chain joins TRBV24-1 and TRBJ2-5, with D maybe TRBD2 (6 bases). V was trimmed by 5 bases and J by 7 bases, leaving 13 bases between them. Germline-derived CDR1 and CDR2 are KGHDR and SFDVKD. The CDR3 is 13 residues long.